This T cell receptor beta chain originates from a study of blood T cell repertoires in COVID-19 (dated by TCRdb to about 2020). At the level of the whole study: The collaborator samples originated in the United States, Italy and Spain and spanned the acute and convalescent phases of COVID-19. The material from the prospective study consisted of cDNA or gDNA derived from T cells, B-cell-depleted T cells, or PBMCs. Subjects who had been exposed to COVID-19, were actively infected with it, or had recovered from it provided the deeply sampled blood TCRbeta repertoires that made up the dataset. A freely available public database, intended as a resource for researchers studying the immune response to SARS-CoV-2, is where the repertoires were released. The samples were drawn from two sources: the first 160 participants of the ongoing ImmuneRACE study, and 1,000 to 1,500 subjects contributed by 6 global collaborators. A de-identified subject ID, COVID-19 status, age in years and sex were almost always included in the sample metadata. HLA class I and class II types, where available, came from metadata supplied by the sample provider rather than from assay-based typing. What the authors observed across the whole study: How much clinical and demographic metadata was included differed by source and by participant, and the metadata was provided uncurated.

Taken from the germline V gene, the CDR1 and CDR2 loops are MNHEY and SVGAGI. The CDR3 starts with the cysteine, ends with the phenylalanine, and has 15 residues. CDR3 DNA only is kept here, 45 bases in frame from base 1. For this chain, trimming is 4 bases at the V end and 6 bases at the J end, and the number of junction bases without a gene match is 7. Collaborating institutions collected whole blood in K2EDTA tubes following their own protocols. For TCRbeta analysis, collaborators shipped samples as frozen whole blood, isolated PBMCs, or DNA extracted from either of those sample types. This clone was seen a handful of times. It has no known antigen specificity. No quality values exist for individual bases; no much larger clone is one base distant. TCRbeta CDR3 regions were amplified from genomic DNA using the immunoSEQ Assay, a bias-controlled multiplex PCR. The study's own analysis went as follows. The number of nucleated cells in each sample was estimated by amplification of reference gene primers within the assay. To quantify the absolute abundance of each unique TCRbeta CDR3 rearrangement, sequence reads were collapsed and filtered. For each sample, productive Simpson clonality was calculated as the square root of Simpson's diversity index across productive rearrangements. TCRdb obtained this table from immuneACCESS and retained in-frame rearrangements with V and J assigned. These tables miss some clones; where compared with another copy, unresolved V genes account for less than half of the shortfall, and the remainder is unexplained. The V and J calls and the clone size are those of that table, but D and trimming were determined from the DNA. Counted in this sample were 100,000 to 150,000 clones; 85% to 90% of them appeared once. The ten largest account for roughly 2.1% of the sample.

The chain is made from TRBV6-5 and TRBJ2-1; TRBD2 agrees with 9 junctional bases. This TCR came from a man aged 65 to 85 with active COVID-19. The sample comprised peripheral blood. The CDR3 is CASSLPGLAVNEQFF. The bases are TGTGCCAGCAGTTTACCGGGACTAGCAGTCAATGAGCAGTTCTTC.